The 30 T cell receptor beta chains below come from one sample, sequenced in a study of cytomegalovirus exposure and HLA in healthy donors. Both 60 Vbeta primers and 13 Jbeta primers went into the PCR. TCRdb keeps only in-frame clones here, not all; method: immunoSEQ multiplex PCR. The sample lists 65,000 to 75,000 clones, about 65% occurring once. The sample was PBMCs. All receptors derive from a woman between 25 and 40 years old in good health and CMV-seronegative.

The chain joins TRBV7-9 to TRBJ1-1; no reliable D call. This CDR3 has 13 amino acids. V dropped 3 bases and J dropped 6 bases, with 11 bases sitting between them. The germline CDR1 and CDR2 sequences are SEHNR and FQNEAQ (reference sequence). This CDR3 reads CASSFALAPEAFF. The DNA for the CDR3 is TGTGCCAGCAGCTTCGCGCTTGCCCCTGAAGCTTTCTTT.

The chain links TRBV27 to TRBJ2-3; the D gene is possibly TRBD2 (5 bases). The germline V gene has CDR1 MNHEY and CDR2 SMNVEV (reference sequence). This CDR3 has 14 residues. With 6 bases removed from V and 1 base from J, the gap between germline ends came to 11 bases. The CDR3 reads CASRRAWGTDTQYF. The CDR3, as DNA: TGTGCCAGCAGGAGGGCTTGGGGCACAGATACGCAGTATTTT.

The chain combines TRBV27 with TRBJ2-5; 9 positions agree with TRBD2. The CDR3 is made up of 17 amino acids. Germline V CDR1 and CDR2: MNHEY, SMNVEV (reference sequence). The trim removed 4 bases at V and 5 bases at J, leaving 14 bases unmatched. In nucleotides, the CDR3 is TGTGCCAGCAGTTCAATAGGGGGACTAGCCTCTTTGGAGACCCAGTACTTC. This gives the protein CASSSIGGLASLETQYF.

This clone has more than one count but fewer than ten. CDR3 protein: CASRIRGNYGYTF. In DNA form, the CDR3 reads TGTGCCAGCAGGATCCGGGGGAACTATGGCTACACCTTC. V usage is TRBV2 and J usage is TRBJ1-2; weak D call: TRBD1 (5 bases). CDR3 length: 13 amino acids. Germline assignment: CDR1 SNHLY and CDR2 FYNNEI. Trimming stripped 6 bases from V and 2 bases from J, with 10 bases between.

The chain is built from TRBV5-8 and TRBJ2-1; tentatively, D is TRBD2 (6 bases). The CDR3 has 14 amino acids. Germline CDR1 is SGHTS and CDR2 is YDEGEE. Deletions cut 5 bases from V and 9 bases from J, with 18 bases between. The CDR3 region has the DNA TGTGCCAGCAGTCCTGGACCTTCGGGGGTTGAGCAGTTCTTC. Protein sequence: CASSPGPSGVEQFF. Filled out from reference TRBV5-8 and TRBJ2-1, the complete variable domain reads EAGVTQSPTHLIKTRGQQATLRCSPISGHTSVYWYQQALGLGLQFLLWYDEGEERNRGNFPPRFSGRQFPNYSSELNVNALELEDSALYLCASSPGPSGVEQFFGPGTRLTVL.

This clone was observed a handful of times. The gene calls are TRBV7-2 and TRBJ1-3; D gene unclear. This CDR3 contains 15 residues. The ends were cut back, 0 bases at V and 2 bases at J, with 8 bases in the middle. Germline-derived CDR1 and CDR2 are SGHTA and FQGNSA. CDR3 in DNA: TGTGCCAGCAGCTTAGCGTTCGGGGCTGGAAACACCATATATTTT. Translating gives CASSLAFGAGNTIYF.

This chain connects TRBV5-4 to TRBJ2-4; tentatively, D is TRBD1 (8 bases). V lost 4 bases and J lost 7, with 15 bases in between. CDR3 length: 14 residues. Germline assignment: CDR1 SGHNT and CDR2 YYREEE (reference sequence). CDR3 sequence: CASSGGQGGNIQYF. In DNA, the CDR3 is TGTGCCAGCAGCGGCGGACAGGGAGGGAACATTCAGTACTTC.

This clone was picked up a small number of times. The chain uses TRBV5-6 and TRBJ2-5, with D maybe TRBD2 (6 bases). The CDR3 has 15 residues. Germline V lookup: CDR1 SGHDT, CDR2 YYEEEE. Trimming cost V 4 bases and J 4 bases, with 17 bases left between them. DNA for the CDR3: TGTGCCAGCAGCCCCTACGGGTTGGGGGGAGAGACCCAGTACTTC. This translates into CASSPYGLGGETQYF.

The gene calls are TRBV6-5 and TRBJ2-4; no definite D call. Trimming took 5 bases from V and 2 from J, leaving 10 bases between them. CDR1 is MNHEY and CDR2 is SVGAGI in the germline V gene. The CDR3 spans 14 residues. The CDR3 reads CASSGPVPKNIQYF. CDR3 coding DNA: TGTGCCAGCAGTGGGCCGGTGCCCAAAAACATTCAGTACTTC.

This chain links TRBV4-1 with TRBJ1-5, with D maybe TRBD1 (5 bases). This CDR3 has 18 residues. Trimming stripped 2 bases from V and 2 bases from J, with 19 bases between. In germline, CDR1 is MGHRA, CDR2 YSYEKL. CDR3 region: CASSQFATDGGGNQPQHF. CDR3 bases: TGCGCCAGCAGCCAATTCGCGACGGACGGGGGTGGCAATCAGCCCCAGCATTTT.

The chain uses TRBV4-2 and TRBJ1-5; D is uncertain. Trimming cost V 2 bases and J 5 bases, with 13 bases left between them. The CDR3 sequence is 15 residues long. Germline CDR1 LGHNA, CDR2 YNFKEQ. CDR3 nucleotides: TGTGCCAGCAGCCAAACTTCGGAGCCTGATCAGCCCCAGCATTTT. Translating it yields CASSQTSEPDQPQHF.

Concerning this clone itself: The final CDR3 position lacks the conserved phenylalanine or tryptophan, pointing to a likely read error. The genes are TRBV9 and TRBJ1-2, with D possibly matching TRBD1 (5 bases). Trimming cost V 2 bases and J 7 bases, with 15 bases left between them. Germline loops: CDR1 SGDLS, CDR2 YYNGEE. The CDR3 sequence is 14 residues long. The CDR3 reads CASSVGGGRAGYTL. DNA of the CDR3: TGTGCCAGCAGCGTTGGGGGGGGTCGGGCTGGCTACACCCTC.

The sample holds a few counts of this clone. This chain links TRBV5-1 with TRBJ2-1; a weak D match, TRBD2 (6 bases). V was clipped by 1 base and J by 9 bases, with 11 bases between them. In germline, CDR1 is SGHRS, CDR2 YFSETQ. The CDR3 extends over 13 amino acids. CDR3 nucleotide sequence: TGCGCCAGCAGCTTGAGACTAGTGGTTGAGCAGTTCTTC. Its protein is CASSLRLVVEQFF. The full variable domain, completed using reference TRBV5-1 and TRBJ2-1, is KAGVTQTPRYLIKTRGQQVTLSCSPISGHRSVSWYQQTPGQGLQFLFEYFSETQRNKGNFPGRFSGRQFSNSRSEMNVSTLELGDSALYLCASSLRLVVEQFFGPGTRLTVL.

The rearrangement joins TRBV6-6 to TRBJ1-2, with 7 positions matching TRBD1. From germline, CDR1 is MNHNY and CDR2 SVGAGI (reference sequence). V gave up 7 bases and J gave up 6 bases; unmatched junction bases: 8. This CDR3 comprises 13 residues. CDR3 DNA sequence: TGTGCCAGCAAGCGGACAGGAGGAGATGGCTACACCTTC. Amino acid sequence: CASKRTGGDGYTF.

This clone was picked up a small number of times. V gene TRBV14 combines with J gene TRBJ1-6; D ambiguous. Looked up from germline, CDR1 is SGHDN and CDR2 is FVKESK. The CDR3 is 13 residues long. Between the trimmed V and J ends, which lost 4 bases and 8 bases, there was a span of 9 bases. The CDR3 nucleotides read TGTGCCAGCAGCCCGAGAGGAGATTCACCCCTCCACTTT. This sequence encodes CASSPRGDSPLHF. Supplemented by reference TRBV14 and TRBJ1-6, the full variable domain reads EAGVTQFPSHSVIEKGQTVTLRCDPISGHDNLYWYRRVMGKEIKFLLHFVKESKQDESGMPNNRFLAERTGGTYSTLKVQPAELEDSGVYFCASSPRGDSPLHFGNGTRLTVT.

The chain recombines TRBV7-2 with TRBJ2-7; D might be TRBD2 (7 bases). The CDR3 runs 15 residues. V was clipped by 1 base and J by 1 base, with 11 bases between them. The germline CDR1 and CDR2 sequences are SGHTA and FQGNSA. The DNA for the CDR3 is TGTGCCAGCAGCTTAGTGGGAGGGGGTTCCTACGAGCAGTACTTC. Protein product: CASSLVGGGSYEQYF.

This clone was seen a few times. This sequence joins TRBV6-6 and TRBJ1-2; D is unclear. This CDR3 is 11 amino acids long. Germline values: CDR1 MNHNY, CDR2 SVGAGI (reference sequence). Trimming removed 7 bases at V and 1 base at J, with 4 bases between. The CDR3 bases are TGTGCCAGCACCTATAACTATGGCTACACCTTC. Translating gives CASTYNYGYTF.

This chain links TRBV15 with TRBJ2-7; a weak D match, TRBD2 (5 bases). The CDR3 is 16 residues long. V lost 1 base and J lost 0, with 13 bases in between. The germline V gene has CDR1 LNHNV and CDR2 YYDKDF (reference sequence). The CDR3 region is CATSRGPGSSSYEQYF. For the CDR3, the DNA is TGTGCCACCAGCAGAGGTCCGGGGTCAAGCTCCTACGAGCAGTACTTC.

V usage is TRBV19 and J usage is TRBJ1-1; 9 nucleotides line up with TRBD1. V dropped 8 bases and J dropped 1; count of bases not matched to a gene: 8. The CDR3 has 15 residues. Germline V gene sequence: CDR1 LNHDA, CDR2 SQIVND (reference sequence). The CDR3 protein is CASSTPGQGNTEAFF. In DNA, the CDR3 is TGTGCCAGTTCCACCCCGGGACAGGGGAACACTGAAGCTTTCTTT.

The chain carries TRBV6-1 and TRBJ2-3; D ambiguous. The germline V gene encodes CDR1 MNHNS and CDR2 SASEGT. V shed 6 bases and J shed 1 base, with 8 bases lying between them. The CDR3 has 13 residues. The CDR3 sequence: CASRESGTDTQYF. The CDR3 region has the DNA TGTGCCAGCAGGGAGTCGGGCACAGATACGCAGTATTTT.

The chain couples TRBV12-5 to TRBJ1-1; 7 bases align to TRBD1. The germline V gene encodes CDR1 LGHNT and CDR2 FRNRAP. J gave up 0 bases and V 2 bases, and 12 bases lay outside the gene matches. This CDR3 contains 18 residues. CDR3 DNA sequence: TGTGCTAGTGGTTTGACAAGAACCGGGACAGTAATGAACACTGAAGCTTTCTTT. It specifies CASGLTRTGTVMNTEAFF.

The CDR3 protein is CASSQGGSGYTGELFF. The CDR3 DNA sequence: TGCGCCAGCAGCCAAGGTGGTAGCGGTTACACCGGGGAGCTGTTTTTT. The chain has TRBV4-3 and TRBJ2-2; a weak D match, TRBD2 (6 bases). The CDR3 covers 16 residues. V was shortened by 1 base and J by 3 bases, with 12 bases between the two germline ends. The germline CDR1 and CDR2 sequences are LGHNA and YSLEER.

This rearrangement joins TRBV4-3 to TRBJ2-7; TRBD1 agrees at 9 bases. CDR3 size: 13 residues. The germline gives CDR1 LGHNA, CDR2 YSLEER. The V and J ends lost 4 bases and 5 bases, in that order; junction bases with no gene match: 3. The CDR3 loop reads CASSPGTGNEQYF. The CDR3 region has the DNA TGCGCCAGCAGCCCCGGGACAGGGAACGAGCAGTACTTC.

The chain joins TRBV28 to TRBJ1-2; TRBD1 matches at 8 bases. V lost 7 bases, J lost 3 bases, and 4 bases stayed unmatched. The CDR3 contains 13 residues. Per the germline V gene, CDR1 is MDHEN and CDR2 is SYDVKM. CDR3 nucleotides: TGTGCCAGCACCCAGACAGGGGACTATGGCTACACCTTC. Its translation: CASTQTGDYGYTF.

This chain joins TRBV28 and TRBJ1-5, with D possibly being TRBD1 (5 bases). The length of the CDR3 is 15 residues. V was cut by 8 bases and J by 6 bases, with 20 bases left in between. Germline V CDR1 and CDR2: MDHEN, SYDVKM. In DNA form, the CDR3 reads TGTGCCAGCCGAGCCCCGCAGGGAAGGGGTCAGCCCCAGCATTTT. This codes for CASRAPQGRGQPQHF.

This chain links TRBV7-2 with TRBJ2-7; TRBD2 matches at 7 bases. V lost 2 bases, J lost 0 bases, and 4 bases stayed unmatched. In germline, CDR1 is SGHTA, CDR2 FQGNSA. The CDR3 is made up of 15 amino acids. CDR3 DNA sequence: TGTGCCAGCAGCTTAAGTGCTAGCGGCTCCTACGAGCAGTACTTC. The encoded protein is CASSLSASGSYEQYF.

This chain joins TRBV13 and TRBJ1-5; D gene unclear. Trimming stripped 3 bases from V and 7 bases from J, with 16 bases between. The CDR3 consists of 15 residues. Germline CDR1 is PRHDT and CDR2 is FYEKMQ (reference sequence). DNA for the CDR3: TGTGCCAGCAGCTTCGGAGGCCCAGGCTGGCAGCCCCAGCATTTT. Protein: CASSFGGPGWQPQHF.

The gene calls are TRBV27 and TRBJ2-4, with D maybe TRBD2 (6 bases). Germline CDR1 MNHEY, CDR2 SMNVEV (reference sequence). CDR3 length equals 16 residues. Trimming removed 3 bases from V and 3 bases from J, with 15 bases in between. The DNA for the CDR3 is TGTGCCAGCAGTTTCATCGGGGGAAGGGGCAAAAACATTCAGTACTTC. It translates to CASSFIGGRGKNIQYF.

The chain uses TRBV11-2 and TRBJ1-1; D gene unclear. The CDR3 loop spans 13 amino acids. Germline V lookup: CDR1 SGHAT, CDR2 FQNNGV. The germline V and J ends were trimmed by 1 base and 1 base, with 4 bases remaining between them. The CDR3 is CASSLVKNTEAFF. CDR3 DNA: TGTGCCAGCAGCTTAGTTAAGAACACTGAAGCTTTCTTT.

This clone has a single count. The J gene is TRBJ2-1, the V gene TRBV5-5; TRBD1 is a possible D gene (6 bases). The CDR3 has 14 amino acids. The V end was cut by 2 bases, the J end by 5 bases, with 11 bases between. Germline V gene sequence: CDR1 SGHKS, CDR2 YYEKEE (reference sequence). Here the CDR3 reads CASSLQGPHNEQFF. CDR3 coding DNA: TGTGCCAGCAGCTTACAGGGTCCCCACAATGAGCAGTTCTTC.